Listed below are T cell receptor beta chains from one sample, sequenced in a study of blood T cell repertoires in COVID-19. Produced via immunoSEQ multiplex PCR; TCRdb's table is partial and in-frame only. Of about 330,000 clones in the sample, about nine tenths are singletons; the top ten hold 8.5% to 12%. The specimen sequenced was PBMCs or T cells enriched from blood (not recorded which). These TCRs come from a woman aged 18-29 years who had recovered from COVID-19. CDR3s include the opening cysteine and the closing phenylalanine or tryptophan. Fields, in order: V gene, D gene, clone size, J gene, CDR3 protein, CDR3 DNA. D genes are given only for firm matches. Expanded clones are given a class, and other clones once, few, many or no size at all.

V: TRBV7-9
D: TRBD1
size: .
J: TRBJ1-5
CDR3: CASSTGQGGNQPQHF
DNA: TGTGCCAGCAGCACTGGACAGGGGGGCAATCAGCCCCAGCATTTT

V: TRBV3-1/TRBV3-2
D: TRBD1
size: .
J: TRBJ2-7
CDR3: CASSASDRGISYEQYF
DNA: TGTGCCAGCAGCGCCTCAGACAGGGGGATCTCCTACGAGCAGTACTTC

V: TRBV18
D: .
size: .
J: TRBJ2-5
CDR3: CASSPAGAQETQYF
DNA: TGTGCCAGCTCACCCGCAGGGGCACAAGAGACCCAGTACTTC

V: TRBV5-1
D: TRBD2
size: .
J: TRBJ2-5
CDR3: CASTSGRETQYF
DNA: TGCGCCAGCACTAGCGGGAGAGAGACCCAGTACTTC

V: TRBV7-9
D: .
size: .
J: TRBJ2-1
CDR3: CASSLTPNEQFF
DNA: TGTGCCAGCAGCTTAACTCCCAATGAGCAGTTCTTC

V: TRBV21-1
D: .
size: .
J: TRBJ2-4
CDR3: CALREQGKNIQYF
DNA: TGTGCACTAAGGGAACAGGGGAAAAACATTCAGTACTTC

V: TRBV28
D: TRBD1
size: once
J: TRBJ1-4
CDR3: CASREPGQGREKLFF
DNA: TGTGCCAGCAGGGAACCGGGACAGGGTCGTGAAAAACTGTTTTTT

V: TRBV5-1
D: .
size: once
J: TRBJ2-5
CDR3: CASSSTSGYQETQYF
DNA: TGCGCCAGCAGCTCGACTTCGGGTTACCAAGAGACCCAGTACTTC

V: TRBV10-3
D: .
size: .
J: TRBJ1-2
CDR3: CAISGTAINYGYTF
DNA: TGTGCCATCAGTGGGACAGCTATCAACTATGGCTACACCTTC

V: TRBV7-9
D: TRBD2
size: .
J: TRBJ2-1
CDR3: CASSLSAGGIYNEQFF
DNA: TGTGCCAGCAGCTTATCAGCGGGAGGGATCTACAATGAGCAGTTCTTC

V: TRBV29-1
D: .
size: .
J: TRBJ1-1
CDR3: CSVVGPQAFF
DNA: TGCAGCGTTGTGGGCCCCCAAGCTTTCTTT

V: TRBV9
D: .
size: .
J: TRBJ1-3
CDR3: CASSGATGNTIYF
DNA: TGTGCCAGCAGCGGGGCAACTGGAAACACCATATATTTT

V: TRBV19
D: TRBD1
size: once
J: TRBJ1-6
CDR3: CASRTGAADNSPLHF
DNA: TGTGCCAGTAGGACAGGGGCAGCCGATAATTCACCCCTCCACTTT

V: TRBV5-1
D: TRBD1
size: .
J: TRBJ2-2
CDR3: CASSLRTGGDGELFF
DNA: TGCGCCAGCAGCTTGAGGACAGGGGGAGACGGGGAGCTGTTTTTT

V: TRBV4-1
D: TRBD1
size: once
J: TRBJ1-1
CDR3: CASSPRQGAKKAFF
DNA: TGCGCCAGCAGCCCCCGACAGGGGGCAAAAAAAGCTTTCTTT

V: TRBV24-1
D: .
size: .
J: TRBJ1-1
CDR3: CATSDPGQLNTEAFF
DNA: TGTGCCACCAGTGATCCTGGACAGCTCAACACTGAAGCTTTCTTT

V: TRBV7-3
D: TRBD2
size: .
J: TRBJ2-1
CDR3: CASSSGGGAQNEQFF
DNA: TGTGCCAGCAGCTCCGGCGGGGGGGCCCAGAATGAGCAGTTCTTC

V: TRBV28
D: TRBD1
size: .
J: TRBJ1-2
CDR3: CASNSGTGNYGYTF
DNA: TGTGCCAGCAACTCTGGGACAGGGAACTATGGCTACACCTTC

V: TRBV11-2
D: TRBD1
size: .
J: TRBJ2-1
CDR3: CASSPARDRGYNEQFF
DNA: TGTGCCAGCAGCCCGGCGCGCGACAGGGGTTACAATGAGCAGTTCTTC

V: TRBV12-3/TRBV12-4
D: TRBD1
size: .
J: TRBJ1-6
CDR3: CASSGTGPSPLHF
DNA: TGTGCCAGCAGTGGGACAGGGCCGTCACCCCTCCACTTT

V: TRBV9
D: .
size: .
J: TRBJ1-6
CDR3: CASSTHGEFNSPLHF
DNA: TGTGCCAGCAGCACCCACGGGGAATTTAATTCACCCCTCCACTTT

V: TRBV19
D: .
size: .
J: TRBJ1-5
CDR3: CASTPLGGGNQPQHF
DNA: TGTGCCAGTACCCCCTTGGGGGGTGGCAATCAGCCCCAGCATTTT

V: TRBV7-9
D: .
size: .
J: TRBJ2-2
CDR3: CASSQPTRATGELFF
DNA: TGTGCCAGCAGCCAGCCAACGCGGGCCACCGGGGAGCTGTTTTTT

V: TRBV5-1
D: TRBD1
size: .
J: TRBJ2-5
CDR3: CASSLGGGSETQYF
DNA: TGCGCCAGCAGCTTGGGAGGGGGCTCGGAGACCCAGTACTTC

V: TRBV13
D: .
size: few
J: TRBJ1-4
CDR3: CASSLREGREKLFF
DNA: TGTGCCAGCAGCTTACGGGAAGGGAGAGAAAAACTGTTTTTT

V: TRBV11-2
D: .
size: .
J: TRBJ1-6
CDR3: CASSGQQGYNSPLHF
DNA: TGTGCCAGCAGCGGGCAGCAGGGATATAATTCACCCCTCCACTTT

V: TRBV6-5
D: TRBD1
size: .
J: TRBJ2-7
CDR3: CASRGTGGYEQYF
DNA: TGTGCCAGCAGGGGGACAGGGGGCTACGAGCAGTACTTC

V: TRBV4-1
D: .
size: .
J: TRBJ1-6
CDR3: CASSKDTRIQLGGYNSPLHF
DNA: TGCGCCAGCAGCAAAGACACACGGATACAATTAGGGGGTTATAATTCACCCCTCCACTTT